A selection of T cell receptor beta chains follows, all from one sample in a study of CD8 T cells in ankylosing spondylitis. A single record per CDR3 protein comes from TCRdb applying MiXCR to the 5' RACE reads. The profile shows about 250,000 distinct CDR3 sequences, about 18% of them singletons. Source material: blood, either unsorted or a sorted T cell fraction (not recorded which). The origin of the receptors is a male donor with ankylosing spondylitis or in good health (not recorded which). CDR3s include the opening cysteine and the closing phenylalanine or tryptophan. The order of the fields is clone size, J gene, D gene, V gene, CDR3 DNA, CDR3 protein. The D gene is left open where the match is weak. Clone size is not always given. Where it is, it says once, few, many or a class for expanded clones.

abundance: .
j_gene: TRBJ2-2
d_gene: .
v_gene: TRBV24-1
CDR3nt: TGTGCCACCAGTGGGACTACCAACACCGGGGAGCTGTTTTTT
CDR3aa: CATSGTTNTGELFF

abundance: .
j_gene: TRBJ1-1
d_gene: TRBD1
v_gene: TRBV28
CDR3nt: TGTGCCATCGAAGGGGGCCGGGACACTGAAGCTTTCTTT
CDR3aa: CAIEGGRDTEAFF

abundance: few
j_gene: TRBJ1-5
d_gene: TRBD1
v_gene: TRBV4-1
CDR3nt: TGCGCCAGCAGCCAAGAAGGAGGGGCAGGGGGCCAGCCCCAGCATTTT
CDR3aa: CASSQEGGAGGQPQHF

abundance: .
j_gene: TRBJ1-2
d_gene: TRBD1
v_gene: TRBV12-3/TRBV12-4
CDR3nt: TGTGCCAGCAGTTTACCGGCGGGACAGCTCTATGGCTACACCTTC
CDR3aa: CASSLPAGQLYGYTF

abundance: few
j_gene: TRBJ1-4
d_gene: .
v_gene: TRBV7-9
CDR3nt: TGTGCCAGCAGCTTAGCGCCCGGAGGCACTAATGAAAAACTGTTTTTT
CDR3aa: CASSLAPGGTNEKLFF

abundance: .
j_gene: TRBJ2-7
d_gene: .
v_gene: TRBV25-1
CDR3nt: TGTGCCAGCAGTGCCGGACCTTACGAGCAGTACTTC
CDR3aa: CASSAGPYEQYF

abundance: .
j_gene: TRBJ2-7
d_gene: TRBD1
v_gene: TRBV12-3/TRBV12-4
CDR3nt: TGTGCCAGCAGAATCGGGACAGGATCCTACGAGCAGTACTTC
CDR3aa: CASRIGTGSYEQYF

abundance: many
j_gene: TRBJ2-7
d_gene: TRBD2
v_gene: TRBV15
CDR3nt: TGTGCCACAAGCACTAGCGGGGGTTACGAGCAGTACTTC
CDR3aa: CATSTSGGYEQYF

abundance: few
j_gene: TRBJ2-7
d_gene: .
v_gene: TRBV5-1
CDR3nt: TGCGCCAGCAGCTTCAACCGGGCCTACGAGCAGTACTTC
CDR3aa: CASSFNRAYEQYF

abundance: .
j_gene: TRBJ2-1
d_gene: .
v_gene: TRBV27
CDR3nt: TGTGCCAGCAGTCCCATCGGCGGGGCCTCCTACAATGAGCAGTTCTTC
CDR3aa: CASSPIGGASYNEQFF

abundance: .
j_gene: TRBJ2-7
d_gene: TRBD2
v_gene: TRBV29-1
CDR3nt: TGCAGCGTTGGACCGACTAGCATCAACGAGCAGTACTTC
CDR3aa: CSVGPTSINEQYF

abundance: few
j_gene: TRBJ2-2
d_gene: TRBD2
v_gene: TRBV4-1
CDR3nt: TGCGCCAGCAGCCAAGACTGGGCTAGCGGGATCACCGGGGAGCTGTTTTTT
CDR3aa: CASSQDWASGITGELFF

abundance: .
j_gene: TRBJ1-5
d_gene: TRBD1
v_gene: TRBV9
CDR3nt: TGTGCCAGCAGCGTAGGGCAGGGGGCATGGCAGCCCCAGCATTTT
CDR3aa: CASSVGQGAWQPQHF

abundance: .
j_gene: TRBJ2-3
d_gene: .
v_gene: TRBV6-1
CDR3nt: TGTGCCAGCAGCCTAACGAGCGGGAGCACAGATACGCAGTATTTT
CDR3aa: CASSLTSGSTDTQYF

abundance: .
j_gene: TRBJ1-3
d_gene: .
v_gene: TRBV4-2
CDR3nt: TGTGCCAGCAGCCAAGAGGCATCCTCTGGAAACACCATATATTTT
CDR3aa: CASSQEASSGNTIYF

abundance: .
j_gene: TRBJ1-1
d_gene: .
v_gene: TRBV5-6
CDR3nt: TGTGCCAGCAGCTTGTTTTTGGTTTTGAGCACTGAAGCTTTCTTT
CDR3aa: CASSLFLVLSTEAFF

abundance: few
j_gene: TRBJ2-1
d_gene: .
v_gene: TRBV4-1
CDR3nt: TGCGCCAGCAGCCAGTTGGTGGGCCCCTTGCCCCAGTTCTTC
CDR3aa: CASSQLVGPLPQFF

abundance: many
j_gene: TRBJ2-7
d_gene: .
v_gene: TRBV20-1
CDR3nt: TGCAGTGCTAGGAGAGGATACGAGCAGTACTTC
CDR3aa: CSARRGYEQYF

abundance: .
j_gene: TRBJ1-1
d_gene: .
v_gene: TRBV4-2
CDR3nt: TGTGCCAGCAGCCAAGATAATCTCCAGCTGGGACCTGAAGCTTTCTTT
CDR3aa: CASSQDNLQLGPEAFF

abundance: .
j_gene: TRBJ2-2
d_gene: TRBD1
v_gene: TRBV29-1
CDR3nt: TGCAGCGCCGTGGGACAGACTAACACCGGGGAGCTGTTTTTT
CDR3aa: CSAVGQTNTGELFF

abundance: many
j_gene: TRBJ2-3
d_gene: TRBD2
v_gene: TRBV12-3/TRBV12-4
CDR3nt: TGTGCCAGCCGGGAGGGTGATACGCAGTATTTT
CDR3aa: CASREGDTQYF

abundance: .
j_gene: TRBJ2-7
d_gene: .
v_gene: TRBV7-2
CDR3nt: TGTGCCAGCAGCTTAGTTCTAGTCCCCGGTGGAGAGCAGTACTTC
CDR3aa: CASSLVLVPGGEQYF

abundance: few
j_gene: TRBJ2-5
d_gene: .
v_gene: TRBV7-6
CDR3nt: TGTGCCAGCAGCCCAGACCAAGGAAGTAGGTTGGAGACCCAGTACTTC
CDR3aa: CASSPDQGSRLETQYF

abundance: many
j_gene: TRBJ2-1
d_gene: .
v_gene: TRBV5-1
CDR3nt: TGCGCCAGCAGCCCGCTAGGAGATCCTGAGCAGTTCTTC
CDR3aa: CASSPLGDPEQFF

abundance: few
j_gene: TRBJ2-1
d_gene: .
v_gene: TRBV4-1
CDR3nt: TGCGCCAGCAGCCAAGATTTCTCGCGCGCCAATGAGCAGTTCTTC
CDR3aa: CASSQDFSRANEQFF

abundance: .
j_gene: TRBJ1-1
d_gene: .
v_gene: TRBV29-1
CDR3nt: TGCAGCGTACGGACAGAGGGTCCTGAAGCTTTCTTT
CDR3aa: CSVRTEGPEAFF

abundance: few
j_gene: TRBJ1-4
d_gene: TRBD1
v_gene: TRBV4-1
CDR3nt: TGCGCCAGCAGCCTAACCGGGACAGGGATGGGGGAACTGTTTTTT
CDR3aa: CASSLTGTGMGELFF

abundance: .
j_gene: TRBJ1-3
d_gene: .
v_gene: TRBV28
CDR3nt: TGTGCCAGCAGTTTACATCCCAGGATGGACTCTGGAAACACCATATATTTT
CDR3aa: CASSLHPRMDSGNTIYF

abundance: few
j_gene: TRBJ2-7
d_gene: .
v_gene: TRBV7-2
CDR3nt: TGTGCCAGCAGTCCAAGCGGGTCGTACTACGAGCAGTACTTC
CDR3aa: CASSPSGSYYEQYF

abundance: many
j_gene: TRBJ2-1
d_gene: .
v_gene: TRBV6-6
CDR3nt: TGTGCCAGCAGTTACTCCGGATACAATGAGCAGTTCTTC
CDR3aa: CASSYSGYNEQFF

abundance: once
j_gene: TRBJ1-1
d_gene: TRBD1
v_gene: TRBV5-1
CDR3nt: TGCGCCAGCAGCTCGGACAGGGGGACGAACACTGAAGCTTTCTTT
CDR3aa: CASSSDRGTNTEAFF

abundance: many
j_gene: TRBJ2-2
d_gene: TRBD2
v_gene: TRBV6-2/TRBV6-3
CDR3nt: TGTGCCAGCAGTTACGACGGGACTAGCGGGGTTGCCCCGAACACCGGGGAGCTGTTTTTT
CDR3aa: CASSYDGTSGVAPNTGELFF

abundance: .
j_gene: TRBJ2-7
d_gene: .
v_gene: TRBV5-5
CDR3nt: TGTGCCAGCAGCCACCGGGACTCCAGCTCCTACGAGCAGTACTTC
CDR3aa: CASSHRDSSSYEQYF

abundance: .
j_gene: TRBJ2-2
d_gene: TRBD1
v_gene: TRBV2
CDR3nt: TGTGCCACAAAAACGGGACAGGGGGCCACCGGGGAGCTGTTTTTT
CDR3aa: CATKTGQGATGELFF

abundance: few
j_gene: TRBJ2-7
d_gene: TRBD2
v_gene: TRBV3-1
CDR3nt: TGTGCCAGCAGCCAAGTCGGGGGACTAGCGGGAGGGCCCGCGCACGAGCAGTACTTC
CDR3aa: CASSQVGGLAGGPAHEQYF

abundance: few
j_gene: TRBJ2-1
d_gene: .
v_gene: TRBV7-2
CDR3nt: TGTGCCAGCAGCTTAGCGGGAGTGAGATTCAATGAGCAGTTCTTC
CDR3aa: CASSLAGVRFNEQFF

abundance: few
j_gene: TRBJ2-7
d_gene: .
v_gene: TRBV4-3
CDR3nt: TGCGCCAGCAGCCAAGGCGTTCACTCCTACGAGCAGTACTTC
CDR3aa: CASSQGVHSYEQYF

abundance: .
j_gene: TRBJ1-2
d_gene: .
v_gene: TRBV27
CDR3nt: TGTGCCAGCAGTTCACTGACTGGGGGGTCGGTCTATGGCTACACCTTC
CDR3aa: CASSSLTGGSVYGYTF

abundance: many
j_gene: TRBJ1-3
d_gene: .
v_gene: TRBV3-1
CDR3nt: TGTGCCAGCAGCCAGATTGCCCTTGACAACACCATATATTTT
CDR3aa: CASSQIALDNTIYF

abundance: .
j_gene: TRBJ1-2
d_gene: .
v_gene: TRBV12-3/TRBV12-4
CDR3nt: TGTGCCAGCAGTTTAGGCGGACTCTATGGCTACACCTTC
CDR3aa: CASSLGGLYGYTF

abundance: .
j_gene: TRBJ2-7
d_gene: .
v_gene: TRBV3-1
CDR3nt: TGTGCCAGCAGCCCGACTCCGAGCTCCTACGAGCAGTACTTC
CDR3aa: CASSPTPSSYEQYF

abundance: few
j_gene: TRBJ2-5
d_gene: .
v_gene: TRBV25-1
CDR3nt: TGTGCCAGCAGTGAAGGAGCGGGTGGGGAGACCCAGTACTTC
CDR3aa: CASSEGAGGETQYF